This T cell receptor beta chain was identified in a study of blood T cell repertoires in COVID-19. Study-level background: Samples came from the United States, Italy and Spain, spanning acute and convalescent COVID-19.

Using immunoSEQ multiplex PCR, the repertoire was profiled, and TCRdb retains in-frame clones only, with some absent. The data show about 350,000 clones, with roughly 87% seen just once and approximately 4.1% held by the top ten. The CDR3 is 15 residues long. Trimming took 0 bases from V and 3 from J; bases not matched to a gene: 4. Germline V gene data show CDR1 as GTSNPN and CDR2 as SVGIG (reference sequence). Seattle patients were enrolled during active infection and followed longitudinally. This chain connects TRBV30 to TRBJ2-2; 7 bases match TRBD2. The sample consisted of peripheral blood. This receptor was obtained from a woman aged 60-70 years with COVID-19, enrolled during active disease. In nucleotides, the CDR3 is TGTGCCTGGAGTGTACTTGGGGGGGACACCGGGGAGCTGTTTTTT. This gives the protein CAWSVLGGDTGELFF.